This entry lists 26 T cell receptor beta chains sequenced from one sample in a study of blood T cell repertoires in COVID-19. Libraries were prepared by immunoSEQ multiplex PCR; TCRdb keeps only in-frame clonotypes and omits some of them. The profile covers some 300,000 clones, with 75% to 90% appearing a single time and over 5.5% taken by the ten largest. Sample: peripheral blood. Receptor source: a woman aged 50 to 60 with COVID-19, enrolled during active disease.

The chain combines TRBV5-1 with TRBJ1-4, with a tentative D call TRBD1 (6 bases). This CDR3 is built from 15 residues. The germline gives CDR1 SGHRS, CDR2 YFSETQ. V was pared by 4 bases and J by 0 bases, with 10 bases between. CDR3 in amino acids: CASSMTGATNEKLFF. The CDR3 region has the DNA TGCGCCAGCAGCATGACAGGAGCAACTAATGAAAAACTGTTTTTT.

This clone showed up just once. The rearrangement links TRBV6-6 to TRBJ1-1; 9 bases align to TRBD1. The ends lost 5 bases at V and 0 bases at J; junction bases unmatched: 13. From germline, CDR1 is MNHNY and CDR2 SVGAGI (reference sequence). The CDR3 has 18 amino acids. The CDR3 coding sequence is TGTGCCAGCAGTCGCAGTCGGGACAGGGTTAGCTTGAACACTGAAGCTTTCTTT. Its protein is CASSRSRDRVSLNTEAFF.

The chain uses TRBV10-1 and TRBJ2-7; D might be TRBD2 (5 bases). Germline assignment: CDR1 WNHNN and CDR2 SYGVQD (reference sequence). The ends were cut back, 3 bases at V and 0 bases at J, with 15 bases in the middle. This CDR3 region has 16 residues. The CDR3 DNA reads TGCGCCAGCAGTGATGATAAGCGGATGCCCTCCTACGAGCAGTACTTC. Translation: CASSDDKRMPSYEQYF.

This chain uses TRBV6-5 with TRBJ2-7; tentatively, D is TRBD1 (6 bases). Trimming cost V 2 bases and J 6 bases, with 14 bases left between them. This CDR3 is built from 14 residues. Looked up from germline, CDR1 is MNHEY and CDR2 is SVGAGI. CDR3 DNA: TGTGCCAGCAGTTACCGCAGGGGTGGGAGCGAGCAGTACTTC. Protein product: CASSYRRGGSEQYF.

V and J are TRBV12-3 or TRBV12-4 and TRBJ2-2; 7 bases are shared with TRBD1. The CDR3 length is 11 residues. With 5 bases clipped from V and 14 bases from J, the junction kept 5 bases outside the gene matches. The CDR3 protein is CASSLDRRLFF. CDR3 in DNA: TGTGCCAGCAGTCTGGACAGGAGACTGTTTTTT.

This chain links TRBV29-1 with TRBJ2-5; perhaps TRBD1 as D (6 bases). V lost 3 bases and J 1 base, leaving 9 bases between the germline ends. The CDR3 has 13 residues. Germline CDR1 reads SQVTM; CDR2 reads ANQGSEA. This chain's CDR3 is CSVDGQTQETQYF. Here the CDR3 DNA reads TGCAGCGTTGATGGACAGACCCAAGAGACCCAGTACTTC.

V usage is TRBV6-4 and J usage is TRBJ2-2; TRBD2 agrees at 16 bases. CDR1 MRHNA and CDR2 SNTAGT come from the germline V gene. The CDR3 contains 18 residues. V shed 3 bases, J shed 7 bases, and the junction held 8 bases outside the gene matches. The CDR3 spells CASSDSGTSGRVGGELFF. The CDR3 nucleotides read TGTGCCAGCAGTGATTCTGGGACTAGCGGGAGGGTCGGCGGGGAGCTGTTTTTT.

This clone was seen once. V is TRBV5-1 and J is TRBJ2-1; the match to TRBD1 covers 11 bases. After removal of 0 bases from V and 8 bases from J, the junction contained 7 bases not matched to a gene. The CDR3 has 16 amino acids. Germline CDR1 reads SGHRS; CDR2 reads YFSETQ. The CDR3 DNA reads TGCGCCAGCAGCTTGGGGACAGGGGGCCCCTGGGATGAGCAGTTCTTC. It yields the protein CASSLGTGGPWDEQFF. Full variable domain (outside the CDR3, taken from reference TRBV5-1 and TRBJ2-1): KAGVTQTPRYLIKTRGQQVTLSCSPISGHRSVSWYQQTPGQGLQFLFEYFSETQRNKGNFPGRFSGRQFSNSRSEMNVSTLELGDSALYLCASSLGTGGPWDEQFFGPGTRLTVL.

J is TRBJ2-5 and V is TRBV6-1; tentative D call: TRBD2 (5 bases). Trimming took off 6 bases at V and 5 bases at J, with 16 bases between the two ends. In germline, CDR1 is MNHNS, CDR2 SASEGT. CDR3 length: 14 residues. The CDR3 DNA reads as TGTGCCAGCAGGTTGGGAGCCACGGGGGAGACCCAGTACTTC. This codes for CASRLGATGETQYF.

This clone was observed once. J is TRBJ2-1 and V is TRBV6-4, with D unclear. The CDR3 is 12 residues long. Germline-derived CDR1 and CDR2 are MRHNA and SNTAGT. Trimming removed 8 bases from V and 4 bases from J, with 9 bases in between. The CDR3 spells CASGHSYNEQFF. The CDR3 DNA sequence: TGTGCCAGCGGGCACAGTTACAATGAGCAGTTCTTC.

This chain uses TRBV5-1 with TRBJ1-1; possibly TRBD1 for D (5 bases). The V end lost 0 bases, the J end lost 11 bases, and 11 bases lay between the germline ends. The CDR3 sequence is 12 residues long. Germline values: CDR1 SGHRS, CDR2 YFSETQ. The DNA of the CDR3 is TGCGCCAGCAGCTTGGGGCAGGGAAGGGCTTTCTTT. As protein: CASSLGQGRAFF. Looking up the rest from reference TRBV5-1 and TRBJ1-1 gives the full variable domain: KAGVTQTPRYLIKTRGQQVTLSCSPISGHRSVSWYQQTPGQGLQFLFEYFSETQRNKGNFPGRFSGRQFSNSRSEMNVSTLELGDSALYLCASSLGQGRAFFGQGTRLTVV.

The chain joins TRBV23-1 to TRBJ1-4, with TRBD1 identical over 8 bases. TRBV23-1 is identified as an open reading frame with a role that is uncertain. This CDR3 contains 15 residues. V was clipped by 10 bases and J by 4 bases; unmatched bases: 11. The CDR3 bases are TGCGCCAACCAAAATGCGGGACAGGTTAATGAAAAACTGTTTTTT. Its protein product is CANQNAGQVNEKLFF.

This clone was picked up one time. The CDR3 bases are TGCGCCAGCAGCCAGGGTAGAGGTAGGACAGGGGGTACTAGCGGGAGACCAGATACGCAGTATTTT. This encodes CASSQGRGRTGGTSGRPDTQYF. The V call is TRBV4-1, the J call TRBJ2-3; D perhaps matches TRBD2 (11 bases). Per the germline V gene, CDR1 is MGHRA and CDR2 is YSYEKL. V was cut by 3 bases and J by 4 bases, with 35 bases left in between. The CDR3 has 22 amino acids.

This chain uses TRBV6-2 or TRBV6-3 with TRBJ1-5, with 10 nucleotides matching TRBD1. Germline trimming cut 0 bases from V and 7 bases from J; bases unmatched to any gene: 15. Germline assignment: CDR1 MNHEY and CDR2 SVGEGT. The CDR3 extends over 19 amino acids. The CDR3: CASSYSITTGGIDRQPQHF. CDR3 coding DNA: TGTGCCAGCAGTTACTCGATTACGACAGGGGGCATTGATAGACAGCCCCAGCATTTT.

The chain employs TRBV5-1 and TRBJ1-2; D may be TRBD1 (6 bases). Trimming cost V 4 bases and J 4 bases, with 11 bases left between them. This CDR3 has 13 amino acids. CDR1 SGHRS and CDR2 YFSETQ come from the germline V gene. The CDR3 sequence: CASSTGFGYGYTF. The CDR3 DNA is TGCGCCAGCAGCACAGGGTTTGGCTATGGCTACACCTTC. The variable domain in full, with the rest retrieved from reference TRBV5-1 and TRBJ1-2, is KAGVTQTPRYLIKTRGQQVTLSCSPISGHRSVSWYQQTPGQGLQFLFEYFSETQRNKGNFPGRFSGRQFSNSRSEMNVSTLELGDSALYLCASSTGFGYGYTFGSGTRLTVV.

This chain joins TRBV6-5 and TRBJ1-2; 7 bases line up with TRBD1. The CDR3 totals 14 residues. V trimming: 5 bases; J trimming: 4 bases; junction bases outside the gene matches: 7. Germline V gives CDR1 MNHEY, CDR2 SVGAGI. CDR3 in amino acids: CASSRTGPIYGYTF. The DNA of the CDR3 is TGTGCCAGCAGTCGGACAGGCCCCATCTATGGCTACACCTTC.

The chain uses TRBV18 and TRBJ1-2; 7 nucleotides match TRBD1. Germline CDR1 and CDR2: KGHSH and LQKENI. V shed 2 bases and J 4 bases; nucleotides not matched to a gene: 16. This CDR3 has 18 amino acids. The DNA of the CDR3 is TGTGCCAGCTCACCAATCGGTCCTCCAGGGGGTGAGAGCTATGGCTACACCTTC. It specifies CASSPIGPPGGESYGYTF.

This CDR3 is CASNLPGGVKGDYGYTF. In DNA form, the CDR3 reads TGTGCCAGCAACCTCCCTGGGGGGGTGAAAGGGGACTATGGCTACACCTTC. The chain has TRBV2 and TRBJ1-2, with D tentatively TRBD1 (5 bases). Germline CDR1 is SNHLY and CDR2 is FYNNEI. This CDR3 is built from 17 residues. The V gene lost 7 bases and the J gene lost 3 bases, with 24 bases spanning the gap.

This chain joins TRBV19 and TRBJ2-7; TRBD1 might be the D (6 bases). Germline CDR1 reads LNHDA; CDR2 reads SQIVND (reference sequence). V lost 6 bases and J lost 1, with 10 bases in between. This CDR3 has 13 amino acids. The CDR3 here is CASRDSWSYEQYF. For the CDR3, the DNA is TGTGCCAGTAGGGACAGTTGGTCCTACGAGCAGTACTTC.

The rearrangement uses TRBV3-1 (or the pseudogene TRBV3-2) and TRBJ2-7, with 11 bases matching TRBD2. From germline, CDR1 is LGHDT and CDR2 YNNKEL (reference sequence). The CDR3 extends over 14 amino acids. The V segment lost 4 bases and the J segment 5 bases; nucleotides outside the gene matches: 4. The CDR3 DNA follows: TGTGCCAGCAGCCTAGCGGGAGGGCCCCACGAGCAGTACTTC. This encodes CASSLAGGPHEQYF.

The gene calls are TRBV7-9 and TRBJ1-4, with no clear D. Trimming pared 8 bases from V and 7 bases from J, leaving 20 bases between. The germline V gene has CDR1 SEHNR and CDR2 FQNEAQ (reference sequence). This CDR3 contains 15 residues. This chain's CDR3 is CASSAGPEVGEKLFF. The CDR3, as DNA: TGTGCCAGCTCGGCAGGACCGGAGGTCGGTGAAAAACTGTTTTTT.

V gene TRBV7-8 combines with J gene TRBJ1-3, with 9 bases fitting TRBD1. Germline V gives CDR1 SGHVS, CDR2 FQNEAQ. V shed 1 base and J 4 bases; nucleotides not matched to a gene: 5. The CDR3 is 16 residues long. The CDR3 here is CASSLVAGQGGNTIYF. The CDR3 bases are TGTGCCAGCAGCTTAGTTGCTGGACAGGGGGGAAACACCATATATTTT.

This chain's CDR3 is CASNLRTGRGTEAFF. CDR3 nucleotide sequence: TGTGCCAGTAACCTTCGGACGGGTCGGGGCACTGAAGCTTTCTTT. The V and J genes are TRBV19 and TRBJ1-1; no definite D call. Germline CDR1 reads LNHDA; CDR2 reads SQIVND (reference sequence). This CDR3 is 15 amino acids long. Trimming stripped 7 bases from V and 4 bases from J, with 19 bases between. Full variable domain (rest looked up from reference TRBV19 and TRBJ1-1): DGGITQSPKYLFRKEGQNVTLSCEQNLNHDAMYWYRQDPGQGLRLIYYSQIVNDFQKGDIAEGYSVSREKKESFPLTVTSAQKNPTAFYLCASNLRTGRGTEAFFGQGTRLTVV.

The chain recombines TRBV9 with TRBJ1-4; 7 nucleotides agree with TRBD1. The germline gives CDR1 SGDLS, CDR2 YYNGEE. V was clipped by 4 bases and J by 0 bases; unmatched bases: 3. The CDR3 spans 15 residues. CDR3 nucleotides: TGTGCCAGCAGCCCTACAGGGGCAACTAATGAAAAACTGTTTTTT. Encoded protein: CASSPTGATNEKLFF.

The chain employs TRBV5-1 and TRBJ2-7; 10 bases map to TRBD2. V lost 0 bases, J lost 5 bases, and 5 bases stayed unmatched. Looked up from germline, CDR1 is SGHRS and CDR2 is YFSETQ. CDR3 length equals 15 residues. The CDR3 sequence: CASSLGPSGSNEQYF. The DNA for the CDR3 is TGCGCCAGCAGCTTGGGGCCTAGCGGGAGTAACGAGCAGTACTTC.

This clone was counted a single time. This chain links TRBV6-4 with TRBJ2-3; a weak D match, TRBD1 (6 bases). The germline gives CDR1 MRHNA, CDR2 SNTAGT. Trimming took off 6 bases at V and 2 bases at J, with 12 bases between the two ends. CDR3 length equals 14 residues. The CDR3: CASSNGQSTDTQYF. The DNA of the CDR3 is TGTGCCAGCAGCAACGGACAGTCCACAGATACGCAGTATTTT.